These 26 T cell receptor beta chains originate from one sample sequenced in a study of cytomegalovirus exposure and HLA in healthy donors. The PCR used 60 Vbeta and 13 Jbeta primers. Here immunoSEQ multiplex PCR was the method, and the copy in TCRdb shows in-frame clones only, minus some. This table has about 77,000 clones, approximately 78% appearing once. The sample was PBMCs. The receptors come from a man aged 40-55 years in good health and CMV-seronegative.

This clone was seen a few times. The chain combines TRBV30 with TRBJ2-4; 11 nucleotides align to TRBD2. The V and J ends lost 5 bases and 8 bases, in that order; junction bases with no gene match: 8. The CDR3 contains 14 residues. The germline gives CDR1 GTSNPN, CDR2 SVGIG (reference sequence). Here the CDR3 reads CAWGIAGGYDIQYF. CDR3 coding DNA: TGTGCCTGGGGGATAGCGGGGGGGTATGACATTCAGTACTTC. The full variable domain, its missing parts supplied by reference TRBV30 and TRBJ2-4, is SQTIHQWPATLVQPVGSPLSLECTVEGTSNPNLYWYRQAAGRGLQLLFYSVGIGQISSEVPQNLSASRPQDRQFILSSKKLLLSDSGFYLCAWGIAGGYDIQYFGAGTRLSVL.

J is TRBJ2-5 and V is TRBV7-3; 9 bases are a match to TRBD2. V dropped 4 bases and J dropped 4; count of bases not matched to a gene: 4. CDR1 SGHTA and CDR2 FQGTGA come from the germline V gene. The CDR3 runs 14 residues. CDR3 DNA: TGTGCCAGCAGCTCAGCGGGGGGAGGAGAGACCCAGTACTTC. Protein product: CASSSAGGGETQYF.

The chain has TRBV10-3 and TRBJ2-5; possible D gene TRBD2, 6 bases. CDR1 ENHRY and CDR2 SYGVKD come from the germline V gene. The CDR3 runs to 17 residues. Trimming cost V 0 bases and J 5 bases, with 19 bases left between them. CDR3 residues: CAISESPGGSPRETQYF. In nucleotides, the CDR3 is TGTGCCATCAGTGAGTCCCCCGGGGGATCACCTCGCGAGACCCAGTACTTC.

The V gene is TRBV2, the J gene TRBJ2-1; TRBD2 might be the D (5 bases). V dropped 8 bases and J dropped 4 bases, with 9 bases sitting between them. Germline CDR1 SNHLY, CDR2 FYNNEI. This CDR3 is 12 amino acids long. CDR3 nucleotides: TGTGCCAGCGGACTGTCATACAATGAGCAGTTCTTC. The encoded protein is CASGLSYNEQFF.

The V call is TRBV27, the J call TRBJ2-1; the match to TRBD2 covers 8 bases. The CDR3 has 15 residues. Per germline, CDR1 MNHEY and CDR2 SMNVEV (reference sequence). V shed 5 bases, J shed 6 bases, and the junction held 9 bases outside the gene matches. The CDR3 loop is CASSQGLGPGNEQFF. CDR3 sequence (DNA): TGTGCCAGCAGTCAGGGACTAGGGCCGGGCAATGAGCAGTTCTTC.

This chain uses TRBV5-1 with TRBJ1-1, with D tentatively TRBD1 (5 bases). From germline, CDR1 is SGHRS and CDR2 YFSETQ. V shed 4 bases and J shed 2 bases, with 9 bases lying between them. The CDR3 sequence is 13 residues long. CDR3 sequence (DNA): TGCGCCAGCAGCAGCGGGGCAAACACTGAAGCTTTCTTT. Amino acid sequence: CASSSGANTEAFF.

The chain recombines TRBV7-2 with TRBJ1-3; the D is unclear. The germline CDR1 and CDR2 sequences are SGHTA and FQGNSA. The CDR3 has 15 residues. Trimming shortened V by 2 bases and J by 4 bases, and 12 bases separated the two germline ends. CDR3 nucleotides: TGTGCCAGCAGCTTAAAGGGAGTTGGAGGAAACACCATATATTTT. Translated: CASSLKGVGGNTIYF.

The CDR3 sequence: CASSSVGGGYTF. DNA of the CDR3: TGTGCCAGCAGTTCTGTCGGTGGTGGCTACACCTTC. This chain uses TRBV6-6 with TRBJ1-2; D ambiguous. The CDR3 loop spans 12 amino acids. Germline CDR1 and CDR2: MNHNY and SVGAGI (reference sequence). The V end lost 4 bases, the J end lost 7 bases, and 10 bases lay between the germline ends.

The V and J genes are TRBV7-2 and TRBJ2-3; TRBD2 agrees at 11 bases. This CDR3 has 16 amino acids. Germline CDR1 and CDR2: SGHTA and FQGNSA. Trimming took 3 bases from V and 4 from J; bases not matched to a gene: 6. The DNA for the CDR3 is TGTGCCAGCAGCTTCTTTAGCGGGGGGGGTTCAGATACGCAGTATTTT. Translating it yields CASSFFSGGGSDTQYF.

The chain combines TRBV7-8 with TRBJ1-2; possibly TRBD1 for D (5 bases). Germline V gives CDR1 SGHVS, CDR2 FQNEAQ. This CDR3 has 13 residues. Trimming took off 5 bases at V and 1 base at J, with 8 bases between the two ends. CDR3 DNA sequence: TGTGCCAGCAGCCAGGGCCTTAACTATGGCTACACCTTC. Protein sequence: CASSQGLNYGYTF.

This clone was found a few times. The gene calls are TRBV6-5 and TRBJ2-1; D is possibly TRBD1 (6 bases). The V gene lost 6 bases and the J gene lost 3 bases, with 9 bases spanning the gap. Germline assignment: CDR1 MNHEY and CDR2 SVGAGI. The CDR3 is 13 residues long. The CDR3 region is CASSLDSYNEQFF. CDR3 coding DNA: TGTGCCAGCAGCCTGGACAGCTACAATGAGCAGTTCTTC.

The chain recombines TRBV14 with TRBJ1-2, with D uncertain. There are 15 residues in the CDR3. Deletions cut 0 bases from V and 5 bases from J, with 13 bases between. CDR1 and CDR2 from the germline V gene are SGHDN and FVKESK. The CDR3 here is CASSQDPGQVYGYTF. As DNA, the CDR3 is TGTGCCAGCAGCCAAGATCCCGGCCAGGTATATGGCTACACCTTC.

The chain couples TRBV4-1 to TRBJ1-2; maybe TRBD1 (5 bases). The germline gives CDR1 MGHRA, CDR2 YSYEKL. This CDR3 has 15 amino acids. The V gene lost 0 bases and the J gene lost 4 bases, with 12 bases spanning the gap. CDR3 sequence (DNA): TGCGCCAGCAGCCAAGAACGGGGGGTCGGCTATGGCTACACCTTC. Amino acids: CASSQERGVGYGYTF.

This chain's CDR3 is CAWSVGDYEQYF. Here the CDR3 DNA reads TGTGCCTGGAGTGTAGGGGACTACGAGCAGTACTTC. The chain carries TRBV30 and TRBJ2-5; D possibly corresponds to TRBD1 (5 bases). The end of the DNA aligns better with TRBJ2-7, so the J call may be wrong. CDR3 length equals 12 residues. From germline, CDR1 is GTSNPN and CDR2 SVGIG (reference sequence).

This clone turned up a few times. V usage is TRBV6-1 and J usage is TRBJ2-7, with TRBD2 as a possible D gene (6 bases). Germline values: CDR1 MNHNS, CDR2 SASEGT. There are 13 residues in the CDR3. V shed 11 bases and J shed 1 base, with 15 bases lying between them. Here the CDR3 DNA reads TGTGCCGGGGGAGCCGGGACTTCCTACGAGCAGTACTTC. Translation: CAGGAGTSYEQYF.

This clone was observed a few times. V and J are TRBV10-3 and TRBJ1-1; D possibly corresponds to TRBD1 (5 bases). V lost 4 bases to trimming and J lost 1 base, with 19 bases between them. This CDR3 has 17 amino acids. Germline CDR1 and CDR2: ENHRY and SYGVKD. CDR3 in DNA: TGTGCCATCAGTGCCACGACAGTTAAAGGGCCGAACACTGAAGCTTTCTTT. Translated: CAISATTVKGPNTEAFF.

The chain uses TRBV2 and TRBJ2-1, with 10 bases matching TRBD1. There are 13 residues in the CDR3. Germline V gene sequence: CDR1 SNHLY, CDR2 FYNNEI. With V trimmed by 1 base and J by 15 bases, 6 bases remained unmatched. The CDR3 nucleotides read TGTGCCAGCAGTGAAGACGGGACAGGGGACCGGTTCTTC. Translation gives CASSEDGTGDRFF.

Concerning this clone itself: One end of the junction fails to match germline, which may point to a read error. This chain joins TRBV4-2 and TRBJ1-2, with D possibly TRBD1 on 6 matching bases. The CDR3 is 16 amino acids. Germline V gene sequence: CDR1 LGHNA, CDR2 YNFKEQ. Here the CDR3 DNA reads TGTGCCAGCAGCCGAGAGCAGGGGACACTTAACTATGGCTACCCCTTC. Its translation: CASSREQGTLNYGYPF.

The V and J genes are TRBV4-2 and TRBJ2-3; a possible D gene is TRBD2 (5 bases). Looked up from germline, CDR1 is LGHNA and CDR2 is YNFKEQ. The CDR3 totals 13 residues. Trimming pared 3 bases from V and 1 base from J, leaving 5 bases between. CDR3 protein: CASSQEGTDTQYF. The CDR3, as DNA: TGTGCCAGCAGCCAGGAGGGCACAGATACGCAGTATTTT.

V is TRBV9 and J is TRBJ2-1, with 10 bases identical to TRBD1. The V gene end was trimmed by 4 bases and the J gene end by 7 bases; junction bases not matched to a gene: 11. Germline CDR1 and CDR2: SGDLS and YYNGEE. The CDR3 sequence is 16 residues long. CDR3 sequence: CASSRTPGTGDNEQFF. The CDR3 DNA reads TGTGCCAGCAGCAGAACCCCCGGGACAGGGGATAATGAGCAGTTCTTC.

The genes are TRBV6-6 and TRBJ2-2; TRBD1 agrees at 7 bases. The CDR3 covers 16 residues. The V and J ends lost 5 bases and 5 bases, in that order; junction bases with no gene match: 11. Germline V CDR1 and CDR2: MNHNY, SVGAGI (reference sequence). This CDR3 is CASSLPQGVGTGELFF. CDR3 bases: TGTGCCAGCAGTCTCCCGCAGGGGGTTGGGACCGGGGAGCTGTTTTTT.

This clone was counted only a few times. This chain links TRBV6-5 with TRBJ1-3; D not certain. CDR1 MNHEY and CDR2 SVGAGI come from the germline V gene. There are 14 residues in the CDR3. V lost 4 bases and J 0 bases, leaving 7 bases between the germline ends. For the CDR3, the DNA is TGTGCCAGCAGTTCAGTGATCTCTGGAAACACCATATATTTT. Translated: CASSSVISGNTIYF.

This chain connects TRBV7-9 to TRBJ2-5; D unclear. CDR3 length equals 14 residues. V dropped 2 bases and J dropped 5 bases, with 12 bases sitting between them. Germline CDR1 reads SEHNR; CDR2 reads FQNEAQ (reference sequence). Here the CDR3 reads CASSLMLQSETQYF. The CDR3 DNA sequence: TGTGCCAGCAGCTTAATGTTACAGTCCGAGACCCAGTACTTC. Using reference TRBV7-9 and TRBJ2-5 for the parts outside the CDR3, the full variable domain is DTGVSQNPRHKITKRGQNVTFRCDPISEHNRLYWYRQTLGQGPEFLTYFQNEAQLEKSRLLSDRFSAERPKGSFSTLEIQRTEQGDSAMYLCASSLMLQSETQYFGPGTRLLVL.

The chain employs TRBV7-2 and TRBJ1-2; D unresolved. CDR1 and CDR2 from the germline V gene are SGHTA and FQGNSA. V gave up 5 bases and J gave up 5 bases, with 21 bases separating them. This CDR3 has 16 amino acids. The CDR3 DNA reads as TGTGCCAGCAGCACCTATGAGGCAGGAGGGATTTATGGCTACACCTTC. Translation: CASSTYEAGGIYGYTF.

This clone was observed once. This sequence joins TRBV10-3 and TRBJ2-6; D unclear. The CDR3 length is 16 residues. The ends were cut back, 3 bases at V and 0 bases at J, with 9 bases in the middle. The germline gives CDR1 ENHRY, CDR2 SYGVKD. The CDR3 sequence is CAISDHTYSGANVLTF. The CDR3 bases are TGTGCCATCAGTGATCACACGTACTCTGGGGCCAACGTCCTGACTTTC.

CDR3 coding DNA: TGTGCCTGGACGAGTCAGGGGGGACACTATGGCTACACCTTC. Protein: CAWTSQGGHYGYTF. The J gene is TRBJ1-2, the V gene TRBV30, with 7 bases lining up with TRBD1. This CDR3 is 14 amino acids long. The V gene end was trimmed by 4 bases and the J gene end by 3 bases; junction bases not matched to a gene: 8. The germline V gene has CDR1 GTSNPN and CDR2 SVGIG (reference sequence).